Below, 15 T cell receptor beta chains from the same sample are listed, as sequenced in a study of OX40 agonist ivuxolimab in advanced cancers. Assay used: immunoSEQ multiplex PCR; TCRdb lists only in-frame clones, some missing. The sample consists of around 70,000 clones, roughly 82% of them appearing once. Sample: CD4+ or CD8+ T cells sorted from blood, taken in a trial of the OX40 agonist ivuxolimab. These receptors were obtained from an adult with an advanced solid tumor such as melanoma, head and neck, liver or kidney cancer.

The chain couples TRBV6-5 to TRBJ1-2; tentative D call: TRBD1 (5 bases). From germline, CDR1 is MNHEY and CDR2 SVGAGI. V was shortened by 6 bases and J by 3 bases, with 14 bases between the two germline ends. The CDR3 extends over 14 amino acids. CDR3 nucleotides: TGTGCCAGCAGGGTTTTTGGGGGTCACTATGGCTACACCTTC. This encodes CASRVFGGHYGYTF.

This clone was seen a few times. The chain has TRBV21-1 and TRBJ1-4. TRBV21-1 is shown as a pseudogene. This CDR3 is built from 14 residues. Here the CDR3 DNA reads TGTGCCAGCAGCCCCCAGGTTCGCGGTGAAAAACTGTTTTTT. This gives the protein CASSPQVRGEKLFF.

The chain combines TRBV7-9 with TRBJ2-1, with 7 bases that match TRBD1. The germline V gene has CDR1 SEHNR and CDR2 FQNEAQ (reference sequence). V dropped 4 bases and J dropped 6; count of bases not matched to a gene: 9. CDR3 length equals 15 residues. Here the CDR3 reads CASSYRGAMGNEQFF. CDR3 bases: TGTGCCAGCAGCTACAGGGGTGCAATGGGCAATGAGCAGTTCTTC.

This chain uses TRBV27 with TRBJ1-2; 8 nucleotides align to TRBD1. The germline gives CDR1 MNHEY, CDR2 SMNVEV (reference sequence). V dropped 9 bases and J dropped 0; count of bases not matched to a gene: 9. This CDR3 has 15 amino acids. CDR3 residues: CASRTGMLANYGYTF. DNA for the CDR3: TGTGCCAGTCGGACAGGGATGTTAGCTAACTATGGCTACACCTTC.

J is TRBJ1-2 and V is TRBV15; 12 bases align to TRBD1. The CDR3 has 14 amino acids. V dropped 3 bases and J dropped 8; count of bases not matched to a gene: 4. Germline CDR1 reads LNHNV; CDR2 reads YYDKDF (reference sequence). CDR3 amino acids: CATSRGQGARGYTF. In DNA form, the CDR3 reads TGTGCCACCAGCAGGGGACAGGGGGCGAGGGGCTACACCTTC.

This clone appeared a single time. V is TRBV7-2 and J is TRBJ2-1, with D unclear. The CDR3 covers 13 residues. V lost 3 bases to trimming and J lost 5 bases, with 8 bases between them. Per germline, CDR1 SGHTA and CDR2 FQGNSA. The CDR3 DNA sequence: TGTGCCAGCAGCTTCCGACGGAACAATGAGCAGTTCTTC. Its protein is CASSFRRNNEQFF.

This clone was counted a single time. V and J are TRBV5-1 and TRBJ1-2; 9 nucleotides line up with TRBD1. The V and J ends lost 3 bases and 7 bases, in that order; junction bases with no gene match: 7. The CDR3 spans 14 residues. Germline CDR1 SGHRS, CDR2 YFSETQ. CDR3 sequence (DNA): TGCGCCAGCAGCTGGGCGGGACAGGGTGGTGGCTACACCTTC. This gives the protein CASSWAGQGGGYTF.

The CDR3 region is CSVLRQTQYF. As DNA, the CDR3 is TGCAGCGTGCTGAGACAGACCCAGTACTTC. V gene TRBV29-1 combines with J gene TRBJ2-5; D gene uncertain. This CDR3 has 10 residues. The V and J ends lost 6 bases and 6 bases respectively, with 8 bases between them. Germline V CDR1 and CDR2: SQVTM, ANQGSEA.

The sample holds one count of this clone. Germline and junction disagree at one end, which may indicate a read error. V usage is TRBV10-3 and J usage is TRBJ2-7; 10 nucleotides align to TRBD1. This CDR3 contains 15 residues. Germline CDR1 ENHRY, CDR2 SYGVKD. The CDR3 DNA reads TGTGCCATCAGTAAGTCGCCGGGGACAGGGGACGAGCAGTACTTC. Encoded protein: CAISKSPGTGDEQYF.

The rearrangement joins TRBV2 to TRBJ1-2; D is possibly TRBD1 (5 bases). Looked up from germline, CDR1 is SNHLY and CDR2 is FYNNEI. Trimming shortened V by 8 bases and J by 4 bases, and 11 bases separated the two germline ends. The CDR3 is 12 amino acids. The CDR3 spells CASEQGSYGYTF. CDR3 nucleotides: TGTGCCAGCGAGCAGGGCTCCTATGGCTACACCTTC.

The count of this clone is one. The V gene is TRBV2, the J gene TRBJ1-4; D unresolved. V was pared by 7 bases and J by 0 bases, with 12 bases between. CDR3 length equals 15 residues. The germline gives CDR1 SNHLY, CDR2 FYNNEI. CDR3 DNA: TGTGCCAGCATGAAGGACGGGGCAACTAATGAAAAACTGTTTTTT. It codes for CASMKDGATNEKLFF.

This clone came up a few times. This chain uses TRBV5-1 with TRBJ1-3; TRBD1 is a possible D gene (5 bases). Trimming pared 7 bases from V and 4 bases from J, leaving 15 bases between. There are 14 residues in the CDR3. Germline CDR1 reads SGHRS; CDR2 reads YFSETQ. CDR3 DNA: TGCGCCAGCGGTATAGGGGTAGGAGGAAACACCATATATTTT. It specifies CASGIGVGGNTIYF.

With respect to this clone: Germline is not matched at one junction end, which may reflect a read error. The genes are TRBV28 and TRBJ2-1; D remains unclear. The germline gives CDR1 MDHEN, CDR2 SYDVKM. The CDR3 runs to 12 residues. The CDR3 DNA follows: TGTGCCAGCGGTTTTTCCTACAATGAGCAGTTCTTC. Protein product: CASGFSYNEQFF.

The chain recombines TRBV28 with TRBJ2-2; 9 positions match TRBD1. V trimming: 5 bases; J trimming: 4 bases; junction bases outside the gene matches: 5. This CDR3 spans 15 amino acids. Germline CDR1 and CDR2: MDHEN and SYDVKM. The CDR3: CASSDYRGLTGELFF. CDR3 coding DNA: TGTGCCAGCAGTGATTACAGGGGGCTCACCGGGGAGCTGTTTTTT.

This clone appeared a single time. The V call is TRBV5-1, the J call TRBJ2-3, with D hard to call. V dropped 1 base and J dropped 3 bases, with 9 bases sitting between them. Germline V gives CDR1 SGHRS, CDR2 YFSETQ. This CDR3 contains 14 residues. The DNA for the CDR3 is TGCGCCAGCAGCTTGTATCAAGTGACAGATACGCAGTATTTT. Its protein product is CASSLYQVTDTQYF.